The source of this T cell receptor beta chain is a study of CD8 T cells in Susac syndrome. RNA was extracted with the RNeasy kit, and a quantity of roughly 0.45 to 1 ug was reverse transcribed using random hexamers. Amplification of TCR beta CDR3 across 54 Vbeta and 13 Jbeta was performed with immunoSEQ multiplex PCR. MiXCR, run by TCRdb on the immunoSEQ multiplex PCR reads, gives a single entry per CDR3 protein. The sample carries roughly 200,000 distinct CDR3 sequences, under 97% recorded once. Details on this clonotype: Its antigen remains unknown.

Points from the study as a whole: That the number of individuals in its TCR sequencing and HLA analysis was relatively small was acknowledged by the study.

The patients who served as multiple sclerosis controls were treatment-naive and had stable or active relapsing-remitting disease that fulfilled the revised McDonald criteria. TEMRA cells underwent FACS enrichment and CD8+ and CD4+ T cells underwent negative isolation. The V and J ends lost 0 bases and 7 bases respectively, with 10 bases between them. CDR3 length: 14 amino acids. The germline V gene has CDR1 SGHNT and CDR2 YYREEE (reference sequence). Specimen: CD4+ T cells from PBMCs. The sequence derives from a human donor with multiple sclerosis. V and J are TRBV5-4 and TRBJ2-2; D may be TRBD2 (5 bases). DNA for the CDR3: TGTGCCAGCAGCTTGGGAGGGTATGACGGGGAGCTGTTTTTT. Translating it yields CASSLGGYDGELFF.